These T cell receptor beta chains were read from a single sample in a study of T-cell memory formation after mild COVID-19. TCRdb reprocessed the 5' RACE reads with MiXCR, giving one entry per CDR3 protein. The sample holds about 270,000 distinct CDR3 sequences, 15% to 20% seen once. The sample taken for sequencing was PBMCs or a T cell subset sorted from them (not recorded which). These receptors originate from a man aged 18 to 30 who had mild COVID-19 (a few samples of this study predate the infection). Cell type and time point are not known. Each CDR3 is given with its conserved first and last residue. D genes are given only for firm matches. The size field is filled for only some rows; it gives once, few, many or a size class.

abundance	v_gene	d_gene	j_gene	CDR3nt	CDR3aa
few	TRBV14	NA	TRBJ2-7	TGTGCCAGCAGTCCTTTAGGGGCCTACGAGCAGTACTTC	CASSPLGAYEQYF
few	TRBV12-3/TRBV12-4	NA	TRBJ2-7	TGTGCCAGCAGTTTGGGCAGAAATAGGGACGAGCAGTACTTC	CASSLGRNRDEQYF
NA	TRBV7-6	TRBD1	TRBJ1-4	TGTGCCAGCAGCGCCCCCGGGACAGGGGCTGAAAAACTGTTTTTT	CASSAPGTGAEKLFF
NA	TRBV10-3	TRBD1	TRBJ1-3	TGTGCCATCAGTGAGTCTCCAGGGGGATCTGGAAACACCATATATTTT	CAISESPGGSGNTIYF
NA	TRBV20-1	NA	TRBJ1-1	TGCAGTGCTCCACAGCTAACGAACACTGAAGCTTTCTTT	CSAPQLTNTEAFF
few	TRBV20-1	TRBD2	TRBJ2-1	TGCAGTGCTCCCGAGCGGGGGCTGAGCTCCTACAATGAGCAGTTCTTC	CSAPERGLSSYNEQFF
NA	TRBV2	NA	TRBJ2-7	TGTGCCAGCAGCCCACTTGGGCAGGTTAGCTCCTACGAGCAGTACTTC	CASSPLGQVSSYEQYF
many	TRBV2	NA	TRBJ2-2	TGTGCCAGCCTTAGACTAAACACCGGGGAGCTGTTTTTT	CASLRLNTGELFF
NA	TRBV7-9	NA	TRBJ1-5	TGTGCCAGCAGCCGCTCGGGGGTGTCTGGCAATCAGCCCCAGCATTTT	CASSRSGVSGNQPQHF
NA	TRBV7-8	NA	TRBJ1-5	TGTGCCAGCAGCTTATCCTCGAGCAATCAGCCCCAGCATTTT	CASSLSSSNQPQHF
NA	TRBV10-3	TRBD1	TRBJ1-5	TGTGCCACCCGACAGGGTTGGCAGCCCCAGCATTTT	CATRQGWQPQHF
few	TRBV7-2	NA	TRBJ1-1	NA	CASSLVGMGTFF
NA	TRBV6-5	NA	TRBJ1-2	TGTGCCAGCACCGACGGCGGGCCCCTCTATGGCTACACCTTC	CASTDGGPLYGYTF
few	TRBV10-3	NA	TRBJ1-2	TGTGCCATCAGTGCCGGGACAATCTCTGGCTACACCTTC	CAISAGTISGYTF
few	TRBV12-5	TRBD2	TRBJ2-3	TGTGCTAGTGGTTTGGACGTCCCCCATGCGGGGGGCACAGATACGCAGTATTTT	CASGLDVPHAGGTDTQYF
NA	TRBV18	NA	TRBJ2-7	TGTGCCAGCTCACCAGAGCGCGAGCAGTACTTC	CASSPEREQYF
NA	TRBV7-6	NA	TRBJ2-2	TGTGCCAGCAGCTTACCAGGAGGGAACGGGGAGCTGTTTTTT	CASSLPGGNGELFF
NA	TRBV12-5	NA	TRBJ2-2	TGTGCTAGTGGCTCCCGCGGGGAAGGACGTTCGGCCGGGGAGCTGTTTTTT	CASGSRGEGRSAGELFF
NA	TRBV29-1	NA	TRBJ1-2	TGCAGCGTTGATACAGGGCTAGGTGGCTACACCTTC	CSVDTGLGGYTF
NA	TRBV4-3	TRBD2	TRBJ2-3	TGCGCCAGCAGCCAAGTGGCTAGCGGGGATAATACGCAGTATTTT	CASSQVASGDNTQYF
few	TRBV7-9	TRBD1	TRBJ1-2	TGTGCCAGCAGGGGGACAGGATCCAACTATGGCTACACCTTC	CASRGTGSNYGYTF
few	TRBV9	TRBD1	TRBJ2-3	TGTGCCAGCAGCGTTCGACAGGGGGATAATGCAGATACGCAGTATTTT	CASSVRQGDNADTQYF
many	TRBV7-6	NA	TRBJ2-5	TGTGCCAGCAGCTTGGTGGGGACCCAGTACTTC	CASSLVGTQYF
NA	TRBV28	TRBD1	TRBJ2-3	TGTGCCAGCAGTCCTGGGACAGAAGGGAGAGATACGCAGTATTTT	CASSPGTEGRDTQYF
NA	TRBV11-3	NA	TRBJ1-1	TGTGCCAGCAGCCTCGGGCCTGTCACTGAAGCTTTCTTT	CASSLGPVTEAFF
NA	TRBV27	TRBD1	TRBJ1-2	TGTGCCAGCAGCTTCACAGGGGGAAGGGGCTACACCTTC	CASSFTGGRGYTF
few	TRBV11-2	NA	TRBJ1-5	TGTGCCAGCAGTCAACAGGGTACGGGTCAGCCCCAGCATTTT	CASSQQGTGQPQHF
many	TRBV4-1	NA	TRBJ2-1	TGCGCCAGCAGCCTGCCCCCCGGGACAACGTACAATGAGCAGTTCTTC	CASSLPPGTTYNEQFF
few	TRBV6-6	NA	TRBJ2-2	TGTGCCAGCAGGTGGACAGCTAAGAACACCGGGGAGCTGTTTTTT	CASRWTAKNTGELFF
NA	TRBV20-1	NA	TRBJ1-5	TGCAGTGCTAGACCCAGGGAAGGTTGGATATTTAGCAATCAGCCCCAGCATTTT	CSARPREGWIFSNQPQHF
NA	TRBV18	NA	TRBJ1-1	TGTGCCAGCTCACCACCCCCCGGGTATGAAGCTTTCTTT	CASSPPPGYEAFF
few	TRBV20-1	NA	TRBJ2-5	TGCAGTCCTAATGAGGGGAGTATACGGGAGACCCAGTACTTC	CSPNEGSIRETQYF
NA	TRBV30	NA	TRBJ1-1	TGTGCCTGGAGGAGCCACCTAAGGGGCCCTGAAGCTTTCTTT	CAWRSHLRGPEAFF
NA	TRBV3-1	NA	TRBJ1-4	TGTGCCAGCAGCCAAGATCACGCTAATGAAAAACTGTTTTTT	CASSQDHANEKLFF
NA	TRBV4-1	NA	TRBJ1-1	TGCGCCAGCAGCCAAGGGACGGCGGCTTTCTTT	CASSQGTAAFF
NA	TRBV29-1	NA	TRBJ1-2	TGCAGCGCCGACGTCTATGGTCTGGGCTACACCTTC	CSADVYGLGYTF
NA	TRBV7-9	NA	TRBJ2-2	TGTGCCAGCAGCTTCAGGAGGCTGAACACCGGGGAGCTGTTTTTT	CASSFRRLNTGELFF
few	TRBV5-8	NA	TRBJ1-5	TGTGCCAGCAGCTTGGAACGAAATCAGCCCCAGCATTTT	CASSLERNQPQHF
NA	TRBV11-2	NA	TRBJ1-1	TGTGCCAGCAGCTCAAGGGGCGGGGTGCAAGAAGCTTTCTTT	CASSSRGGVQEAFF
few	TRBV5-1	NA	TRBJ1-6	TGCGCCACCAACAGCGGGACGGAAAATTCACCCCTCCACTTT	CATNSGTENSPLHF
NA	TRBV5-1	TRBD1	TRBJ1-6	TGCGCCAGCAGCCCAGGGGGGGCGGGGAATTCACCCCTCCACTTT	CASSPGGAGNSPLHF
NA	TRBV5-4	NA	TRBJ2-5	TGTGCCAGCAGCTTGGTTGGCTGGCAAGAGACCCAGTACTTC	CASSLVGWQETQYF
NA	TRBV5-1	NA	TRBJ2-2	TGCGCCAGCAGCCTTGGAATAAACACCGGGGAGCTGTTTTTT	CASSLGINTGELFF
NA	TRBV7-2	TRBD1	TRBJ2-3	TGTGCCAGCAGCTGGGGACAGCACACAGATACGCAGTATTTT	CASSWGQHTDTQYF
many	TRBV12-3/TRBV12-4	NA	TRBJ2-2	TGTGCCAGCAGTTTCCGGCCCGGGGAGCTGTTTTTT	CASSFRPGELFF
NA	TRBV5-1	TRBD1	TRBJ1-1	TGCGCCAGCAGCTTGGGCCGACGGGACAGCTACCTCATGAACACTGAAGCTTTCTTT	CASSLGRRDSYLMNTEAFF